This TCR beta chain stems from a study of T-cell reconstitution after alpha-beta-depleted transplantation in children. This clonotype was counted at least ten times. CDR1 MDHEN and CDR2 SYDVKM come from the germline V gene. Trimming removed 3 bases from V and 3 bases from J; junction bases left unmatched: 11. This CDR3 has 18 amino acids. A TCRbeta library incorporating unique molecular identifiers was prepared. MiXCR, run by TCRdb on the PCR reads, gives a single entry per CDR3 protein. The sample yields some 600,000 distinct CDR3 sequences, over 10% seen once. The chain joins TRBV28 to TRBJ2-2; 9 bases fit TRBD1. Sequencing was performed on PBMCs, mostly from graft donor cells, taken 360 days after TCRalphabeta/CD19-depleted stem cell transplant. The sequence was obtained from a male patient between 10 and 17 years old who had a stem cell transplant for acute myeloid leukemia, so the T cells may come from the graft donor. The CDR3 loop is CASSFPSSGTGYTGELFF. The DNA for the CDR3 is TGTGCCAGCAGTTTCCCCTCCTCCGGGACAGGGTACACCGGGGAGCTGTTTTTT.